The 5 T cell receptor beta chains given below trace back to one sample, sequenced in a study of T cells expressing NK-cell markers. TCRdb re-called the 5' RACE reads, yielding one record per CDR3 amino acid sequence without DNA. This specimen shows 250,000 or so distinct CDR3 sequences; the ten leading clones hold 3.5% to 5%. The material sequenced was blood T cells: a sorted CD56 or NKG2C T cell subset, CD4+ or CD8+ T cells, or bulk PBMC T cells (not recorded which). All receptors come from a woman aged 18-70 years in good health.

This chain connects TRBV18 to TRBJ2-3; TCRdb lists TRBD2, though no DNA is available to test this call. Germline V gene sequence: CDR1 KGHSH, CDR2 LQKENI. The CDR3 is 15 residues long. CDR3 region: CASSRREYPTDTQYF.

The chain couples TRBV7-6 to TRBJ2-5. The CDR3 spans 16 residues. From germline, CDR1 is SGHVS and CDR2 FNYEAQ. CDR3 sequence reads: CASSLAPTTRREAQYF.

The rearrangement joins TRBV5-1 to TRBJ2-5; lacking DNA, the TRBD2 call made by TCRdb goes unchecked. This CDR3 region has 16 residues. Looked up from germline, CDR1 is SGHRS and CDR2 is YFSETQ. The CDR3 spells CASSVRSTSGRETQYF.

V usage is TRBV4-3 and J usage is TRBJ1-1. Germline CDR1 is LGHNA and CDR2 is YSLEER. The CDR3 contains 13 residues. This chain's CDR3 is CASSQDREREAFF.

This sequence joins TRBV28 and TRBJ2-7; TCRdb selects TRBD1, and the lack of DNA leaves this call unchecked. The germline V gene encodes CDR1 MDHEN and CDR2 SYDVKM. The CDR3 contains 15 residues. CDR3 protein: CASSSGGRSNYEQYF.